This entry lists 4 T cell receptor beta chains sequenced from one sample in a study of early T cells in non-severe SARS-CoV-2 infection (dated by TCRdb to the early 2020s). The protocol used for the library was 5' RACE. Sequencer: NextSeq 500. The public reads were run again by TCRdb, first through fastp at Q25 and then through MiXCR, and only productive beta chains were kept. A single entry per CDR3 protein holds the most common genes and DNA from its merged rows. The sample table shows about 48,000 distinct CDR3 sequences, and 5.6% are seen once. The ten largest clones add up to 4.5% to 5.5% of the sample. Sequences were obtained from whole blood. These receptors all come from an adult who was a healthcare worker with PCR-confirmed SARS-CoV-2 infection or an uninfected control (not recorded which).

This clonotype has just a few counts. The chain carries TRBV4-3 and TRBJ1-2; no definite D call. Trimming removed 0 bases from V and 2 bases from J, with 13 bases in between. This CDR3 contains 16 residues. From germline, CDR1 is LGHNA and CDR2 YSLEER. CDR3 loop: CASSQEAQVVNYGYTF. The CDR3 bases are TGCGCCAGCAGCCAAGAGGCCCAGGTTGTGAACTATGGCTACACCTTC.

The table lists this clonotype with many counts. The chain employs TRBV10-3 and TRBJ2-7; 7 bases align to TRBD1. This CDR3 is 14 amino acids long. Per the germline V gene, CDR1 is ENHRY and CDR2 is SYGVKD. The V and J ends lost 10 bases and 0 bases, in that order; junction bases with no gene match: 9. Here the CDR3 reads CATRQTGASYEQYF. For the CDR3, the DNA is TGTGCCACCCGACAAACAGGGGCCTCCTACGAGCAGTACTTC.

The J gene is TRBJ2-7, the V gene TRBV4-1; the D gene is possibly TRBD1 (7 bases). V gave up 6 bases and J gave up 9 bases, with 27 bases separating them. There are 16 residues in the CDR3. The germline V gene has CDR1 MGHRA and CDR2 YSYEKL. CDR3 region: CASSLPAGQSAPRQYF. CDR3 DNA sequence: TGCGCCAGCAGTCTGCCGGCGGGACAGTCCGCCCCAAGGCAGTACTTC.

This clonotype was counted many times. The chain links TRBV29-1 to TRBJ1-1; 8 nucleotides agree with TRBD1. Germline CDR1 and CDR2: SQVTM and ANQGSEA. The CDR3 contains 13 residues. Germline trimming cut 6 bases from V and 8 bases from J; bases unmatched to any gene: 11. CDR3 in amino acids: CSVDMHRGTEAFF. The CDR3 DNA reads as TGCAGCGTCGATATGCACAGGGGGACCGAAGCTTTCTTT.